This T cell receptor beta chain emerged from a study of T cell changes during pregnancy in multiple sclerosis. Here immunoSEQ multiplex PCR was the method, and the copy in TCRdb shows in-frame clones only, minus some. Counted here are about 88,000 clones, 92% occurring once; the ten biggest clones make up about 1.5%. CDR1 and CDR2 (germline): SGHVS, FNYEAQ. Trimming removed 1 base at V and 8 bases at J, with 18 bases between. The length of the CDR3 is 16 residues. V gene TRBV7-6 combines with J gene TRBJ2-1, with D tentatively TRBD2 (6 bases). This receptor was identified in a female donor with multiple sclerosis, enrolled in a pregnancy study. The source was peripheral blood, collected in the first trimester of pregnancy. The CDR3 DNA follows: TGTGCCAGCAGCTTAGGCGAAGCGGGCACCAGGGATGAGCAGTTCTTC. Translated, it gives CASSLGEAGTRDEQFF.